This T cell receptor (beta chain) came from a study of cytomegalovirus exposure and HLA in healthy donors. Amplification used 60 Vbeta primers and 13 Jbeta primers. Generated by immunoSEQ multiplex PCR, the TCRdb table keeps only in-frame clones and is missing some. The sample records 150,000 to 200,000 clones, 85% being singletons. The CDR3 runs 15 residues. The ends were cut back, 0 bases at V and 7 bases at J, with 14 bases in the middle. The germline CDR1 and CDR2 sequences are SGDLS and YYNGEE. The receptor was derived from a boy aged 2-9 years in good health and CMV-seronegative. The chain has TRBV9 and TRBJ2-1, with D hard to call. The material sequenced was PBMCs. As DNA, the CDR3 is TGTGCCAGCAGCGTAGCTACGGGTGAGCTGAATGAGCAGTTCTTC. Protein product: CASSVATGELNEQFF.